Sequencing of this TCR beta chain was carried out in a study of T-cell memory formation after mild COVID-19. Study-level points and caveats: The main location of contracting CD4+ clones was CM and EM, and that of contracting CD8+ clones was EMRA. Day 15 to 85 contracting clones showed balanced CD4/CD8; later expanders leaned CD4+.

Using constant-segment primers, 5'RACE produced TCR alpha and TCR beta cDNA libraries carrying sample barcodes and UMIs. TCRdb passed the 5' RACE reads through MiXCR, listing each CDR3 protein once. There are about 350,000 distinct CDR3 sequences in the sample; roughly 13% occur only once, and about 24% lies in the top ten. This clonotype was counted between two and nine times. The antigen remains unidentified. Per the germline V gene, CDR1 is MNHEY and CDR2 is SVGAGI. CDR3 size: 13 residues. The chain is built from TRBV6-5 and TRBJ2-1; 8 bases are shared with TRBD2. The sample comprised PBMCs or a T cell subset sorted from them (not recorded which). The clonotype comes from a man younger than 30 who had mild COVID-19 (a few samples of this study predate the infection). Cell type and time point are not known. The CDR3, as DNA: TGTGCGACGGCGGGGGGATCCTACAATGAGCAGTTCTTC. Protein product: CATAGGSYNEQFF.